The rows below give T cell receptor beta chains drawn from one sample of a study of cytomegalovirus exposure and HLA in healthy donors. Clones were sequenced by immunoSEQ multiplex PCR, and TCRdb holds only the in-frame ones, with some missing. The sample holds a few hundred thousand clones, around four fifths seen once. Sequencing used PBMCs. The receptor source for this set is a woman between 25 and 40 years old in good health and CMV-seropositive. CDR3s leave out the opening cysteine and the closing phenylalanine or tryptophan. The order of the fields is CDR3 protein, J gene, V gene.

CDR3: ASSVDRDTEAF; J: TRBJ1-1; V: TRBV7-2
CDR3: ASSATLGTDTQY; J: TRBJ2-3; V: TRBV7-2
CDR3: ASSLGQERTNYGYT; J: TRBJ1-2; V: TRBV5-4
CDR3: ASSLGWVGGRTGNQPQH; J: TRBJ1-5; V: TRBV7-2
CDR3: ASSIRQNPNYGYT; J: TRBJ1-2; V: TRBV27
CDR3: ASSPGQNTEAF; J: TRBJ1-1; V: TRBV10-3
CDR3: ASSVAGGSWQY; J: TRBJ2-3; V: TRBV25-1
CDR3: ASRSLLAGSESEQY; J: TRBJ2-7; V: TRBV5-1
CDR3: ASSLDGSSYNEQF; J: TRBJ2-1; V: TRBV5-4
CDR3: ASSLAWGKTEAF; J: TRBJ1-1; V: TRBV5-1
CDR3: ASVDHNEQF; J: TRBJ2-1; V: TRBV6-5
CDR3: ASSQSKGPGELF; J: TRBJ2-2; V: TRBV4-1
CDR3: AISETRTGMNYGYT; J: TRBJ1-2; V: TRBV10-3
CDR3: ASSTGVWDYEQY; J: TRBJ2-7; V: TRBV6-5
CDR3: ASSIRELRDETQY; J: TRBJ2-5; V: TRBV7-8
CDR3: SVEDTGQFNYGYT; J: TRBJ1-2; V: TRBV29-1
CDR3: SVELWGGGNTGELF; J: TRBJ2-2; V: TRBV29-1
CDR3: ASSGGREKLF; J: TRBJ1-4; V: TRBV6-1
CDR3: ASSGSGTVNTEAF; J: TRBJ1-1; V: TRBV5-1
CDR3: ASSVGAGEEETQY; J: TRBJ2-5; V: TRBV9
CDR3: ASSLGSRIEQY; J: TRBJ2-7; V: TRBV27
CDR3: ASSLQESASSYEQY; J: TRBJ2-7; V: TRBV18
CDR3: ATSRGRESDEQY; J: TRBJ2-7; V: TRBV15
CDR3: ASSFAGMWLRF; J: TRBJ2-1; V: TRBV12-1
CDR3: SVRAGGTDTQY; J: TRBJ2-3; V: TRBV29-1
CDR3: ASSDTEYGYT; J: TRBJ1-2; V: TRBV5-6
CDR3: ASRPLAGHTDTQY; J: TRBJ2-3; V: TRBV6-1
CDR3: ASSQDGPAYNQPQH; J: TRBJ1-5; V: TRBV4-1
CDR3: ASSREGPEGLIGELF; J: TRBJ2-2; V: TRBV4-2
CDR3: ASSPGGEAGELF; J: TRBJ2-2; V: TRBV6-5
CDR3: ASSGETGENEQF; J: TRBJ2-1; V: TRBV6-1
CDR3: ASSLTFRGVKPQH; J: TRBJ1-5; V: TRBV28
CDR3: ASSFTGTSETGELF; J: TRBJ2-2; V: TRBV6-5
CDR3: SVDGLGRNYGYT; J: TRBJ1-2; V: TRBV29-1
CDR3: ASTSNVREGPSNEQF; J: TRBJ2-1; V: TRBV28
CDR3: ASSGSGGEEAF; J: TRBJ1-1; V: TRBV7-6